These 12 T cell receptor beta chains share one sample of origin, sequenced in a study of T-cell reconstitution after alpha-beta-depleted transplantation in children (dated by TCRdb to 2016 to 2018). According to the study, the label for this sample's treatment or condition signals: allogeneic hematopoietic cell transplantation with graft depleted of TCRalphabeta T cells and CD19 B cells. Library construction relied on PCR. The instrument given in TCRdb is Illumina HiSeq 2500. TCR libraries were prepared with molecular barcoding, using unique molecular identifiers to normalize TCRbeta repertoire quantification. Clones were called with MiXCR by TCRdb after fastp trimmed the public reads at Q25, and only in-frame beta chains were retained. Entries are consolidated by CDR3 protein sequence, retaining the most common genes and DNA. This sample comprises around 230,000 distinct CDR3 sequences, approximately 19% of them detected only once. Of the sample, around 44% falls within the top ten clones.

Here the sequenced sample was PBMCs, mostly from graft donor cells, taken 360 days after TCRalphabeta/CD19-depleted stem cell transplant. The receptors were sampled from a male patient aged 2-9 years who had a stem cell transplant for acute lymphoblastic leukemia, so the T cells may come from the graft donor.

V gene TRBV27 combines with J gene TRBJ2-3; possibly TRBD2 for D (6 bases). The ends were cut back, 5 bases at V and 1 base at J, with 16 bases in the middle. The CDR3 runs to 16 residues. Germline lookup yields CDR1 MNHEY and CDR2 SMNVEV (reference sequence). DNA for the CDR3: TGTGCCAGCAGTCCCTCCATAGCGGCGGGCACAGATACGCAGTATTTT. As protein: CASSPSIAAGTDTQYF.

The chain combines TRBV27 with TRBJ1-1; tentatively, D is TRBD1 (6 bases). CDR1 and CDR2 from the germline V gene are MNHEY and SMNVEV (reference sequence). Trimming cost V 1 base and J 1 base, with 10 bases left between them. The CDR3 extends over 15 amino acids. CDR3 coding DNA: TGTGCCAGCAGTTTATACCAGGGGCCGAACACTGAAGCTTTCTTT. As protein: CASSLYQGPNTEAFF.

This sequence joins TRBV10-3 and TRBJ2-6, with D perhaps being TRBD1 or TRBD2 (5 bases each). This CDR3 region has 19 residues. In germline, CDR1 is ENHRY, CDR2 SYGVKD. Trimming took 0 bases from V and 2 from J, leaving 17 bases between them. CDR3 protein: CAISESGGYGGPGANVLTF. The CDR3 DNA is TGTGCCATCAGTGAGTCTGGGGGTTATGGAGGCCCTGGGGCCAACGTCCTGACTTTC.

The chain employs TRBV7-9 and TRBJ2-3; tentative D call: TRBD1 (6 bases). The CDR3 is 16 residues long. Germline V gene sequence: CDR1 SEHNR, CDR2 FQNEAQ (reference sequence). V lost 5 bases, J lost 5 bases, and 20 bases lay in between. This CDR3 is CASSITGSYREDTQYF. The CDR3 nucleotides are TGTGCCAGCAGCATAACAGGGAGCTACCGGGAAGATACGCAGTATTTT.

The CDR3: CASGLVTGTGVSYEQYF. The CDR3 bases are TGTGCTAGTGGTTTGGTTACCGGGACAGGGGTCTCCTACGAGCAGTACTTC. The V gene is TRBV12-5, the J gene TRBJ2-7; TRBD1 agrees at 10 bases. The germline V gene has CDR1 LGHNT and CDR2 FRNRAP. The CDR3 is 17 residues long. The ends lost 0 bases at V and 0 bases at J; junction bases unmatched: 5.

This clonotype was seen a handful of times. The chain uses TRBV19 and TRBJ1-2, with 9 bases identical to TRBD1. The CDR3 contains 17 residues. Per germline, CDR1 LNHDA and CDR2 SQIVND (reference sequence). The trim removed 3 bases at V and 8 bases at J, leaving 16 bases unmatched. For the CDR3, the DNA is TGTGCCAGTAGTATCTTCGGGGGATTACAGGGGGCGCGGGGCTACACCTTC. It is translated as CASSIFGGLQGARGYTF.

Many counts were recorded for this clonotype. The chain links TRBV19 to TRBJ1-1; unclear D gene. The CDR3 is 13 residues long. V was pared by 6 bases and J by 1 base, with 9 bases between. The germline CDR1 and CDR2 sequences are LNHDA and SQIVND (reference sequence). The CDR3 loop reads CASSPDSNTEAFF. The DNA of the CDR3 is TGTGCCAGTAGCCCGGACTCGAACACTGAAGCTTTCTTT.

This clonotype was detected only a few times. This chain uses TRBV24-1 with TRBJ1-5; 8 nucleotides line up with TRBD1. J lost 6 bases, V lost 5 bases, and 5 bases had no gene match. Germline values: CDR1 KGHDR, CDR2 SFDVKD. This CDR3 has 14 amino acids. The CDR3 loop reads CATSGDRSPQPQHF. CDR3 nucleotides: TGTGCCACCAGTGGGGACAGGTCCCCTCAGCCCCAGCATTTT.

This clonotype was seen a few times. The J gene is TRBJ1-1, the V gene TRBV10-3; a weak D match, TRBD1 (6 bases). This CDR3 is 16 amino acids long. Trimming removed 8 bases at V and 3 bases at J, with 22 bases between. The germline V gene has CDR1 ENHRY and CDR2 SYGVKD. The CDR3 protein is CAIGTGAGEGDTEAFF. The DNA of the CDR3 is TGTGCCATCGGGACCGGGGCAGGGGAAGGGGACACTGAAGCTTTCTTT.

This clonotype was counted between two and nine times. The CDR3 nucleotides are TGCAGTGCCAGAAGGTCGGCGGGGAACACTGAAGCTTTCTTT. Protein product: CSARRSAGNTEAFF. The chain uses TRBV20-1 and TRBJ1-1, with no clear D. The germline CDR1 and CDR2 sequences are DFQATT and SNEGSKA (reference sequence). The CDR3 contains 14 residues. With 6 bases removed from V and 1 base from J, the gap between germline ends came to 15 bases.

This clonotype was detected many times. The gene calls are TRBV6-2 or TRBV6-3 and TRBJ2-3, with 10 bases that match TRBD2. This CDR3 region has 18 residues. Germline CDR1 and CDR2: MNHEY and SVGEGT. With 2 bases clipped from V and 5 bases from J, the junction kept 13 bases outside the gene matches. CDR3 bases: TGTGCCAGCAGTTACCAAACCGGAGCGGGGGGGCCAAAAGATACGCAGTATTTT. Translation: CASSYQTGAGGPKDTQYF.

This clonotype was seen a handful of times. The chain recombines TRBV12-3 or TRBV12-4 with TRBJ1-2, with a weak D call TRBD1 (6 bases). V lost 4 bases, J lost 4 bases, and 16 bases lay in between. The CDR3 is made up of 15 amino acids. The DNA for the CDR3 is TGTGCCAGCAGTTCGACCCCCTCAGGGGTCTATGGCTACACCTTC. This gives the protein CASSSTPSGVYGYTF.